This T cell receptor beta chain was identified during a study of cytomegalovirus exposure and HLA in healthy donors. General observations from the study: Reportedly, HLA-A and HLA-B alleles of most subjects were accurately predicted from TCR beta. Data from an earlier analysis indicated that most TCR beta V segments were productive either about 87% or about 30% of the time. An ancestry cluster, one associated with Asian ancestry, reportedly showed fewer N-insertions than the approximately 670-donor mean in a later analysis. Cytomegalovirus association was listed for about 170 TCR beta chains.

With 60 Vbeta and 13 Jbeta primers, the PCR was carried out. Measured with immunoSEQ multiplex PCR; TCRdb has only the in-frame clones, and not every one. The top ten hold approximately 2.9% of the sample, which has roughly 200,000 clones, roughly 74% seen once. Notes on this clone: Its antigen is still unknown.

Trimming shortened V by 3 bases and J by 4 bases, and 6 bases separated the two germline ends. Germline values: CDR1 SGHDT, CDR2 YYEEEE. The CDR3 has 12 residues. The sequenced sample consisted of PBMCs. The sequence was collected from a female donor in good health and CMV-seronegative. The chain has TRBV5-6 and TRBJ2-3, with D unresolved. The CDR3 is CASSSIADTQYF. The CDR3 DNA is TGTGCCAGCAGCTCAATAGCAGATACGCAGTATTTT.